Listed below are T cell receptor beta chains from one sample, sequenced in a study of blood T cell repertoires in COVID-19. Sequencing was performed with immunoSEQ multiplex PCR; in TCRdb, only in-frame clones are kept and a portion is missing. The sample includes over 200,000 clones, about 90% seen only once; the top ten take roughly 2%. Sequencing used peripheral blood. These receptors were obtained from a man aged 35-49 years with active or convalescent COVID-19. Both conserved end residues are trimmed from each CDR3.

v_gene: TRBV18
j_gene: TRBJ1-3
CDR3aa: ASSLENGFSGNTIY

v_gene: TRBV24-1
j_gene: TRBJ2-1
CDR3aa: ATSDSDRNEQF

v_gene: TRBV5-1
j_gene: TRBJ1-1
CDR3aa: ATRTHYRQGMDTEAF

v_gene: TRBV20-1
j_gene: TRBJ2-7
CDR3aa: SAKSSYEQY

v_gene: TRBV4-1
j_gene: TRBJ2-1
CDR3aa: ASSQEGLWGTGHNEQF

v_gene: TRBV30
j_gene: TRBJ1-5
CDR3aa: AWREVAGGSNQPQH

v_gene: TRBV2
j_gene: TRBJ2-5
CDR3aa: ASSEGSGGFQETQY

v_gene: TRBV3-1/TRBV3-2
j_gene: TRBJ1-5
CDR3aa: ASSHGQLSNQPQH

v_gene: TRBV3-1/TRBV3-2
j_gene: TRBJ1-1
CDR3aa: ASSQGTALNTEAF

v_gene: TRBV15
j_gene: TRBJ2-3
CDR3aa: ATSRDTGGPDTQY

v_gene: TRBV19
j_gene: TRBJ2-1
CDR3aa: ASSSIAGAYNEQF

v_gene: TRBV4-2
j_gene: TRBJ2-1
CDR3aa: ASTPRWPSGGPTDEQF

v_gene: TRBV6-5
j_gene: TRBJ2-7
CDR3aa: ASSSPLLGDEQY

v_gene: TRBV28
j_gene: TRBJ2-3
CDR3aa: ASSLGTDTSTDTQY

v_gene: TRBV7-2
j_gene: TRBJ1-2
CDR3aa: ASRITPGTGHGYT

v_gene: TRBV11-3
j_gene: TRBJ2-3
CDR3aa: ASSLGSQFTDTQY

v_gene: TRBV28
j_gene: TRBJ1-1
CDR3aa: ASTGRRTGGWDTEAF

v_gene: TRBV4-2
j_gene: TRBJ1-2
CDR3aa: ASSQDRTGAFGYT

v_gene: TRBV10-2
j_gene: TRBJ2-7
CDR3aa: ASRGAGGITYEQY

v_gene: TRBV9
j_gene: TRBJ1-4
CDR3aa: ASKRSFGLLGGKLF

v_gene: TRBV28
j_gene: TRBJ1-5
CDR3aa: ASSLYDRDGQPQH

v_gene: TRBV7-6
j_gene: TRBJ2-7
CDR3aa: ASSLEGQGAYEQY

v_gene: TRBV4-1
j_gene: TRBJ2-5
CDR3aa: ASSHRTGSFETQY

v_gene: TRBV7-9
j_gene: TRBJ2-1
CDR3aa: ASSRSGTDNEQF

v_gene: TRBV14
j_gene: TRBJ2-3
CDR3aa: ASSRSGLTDTQY

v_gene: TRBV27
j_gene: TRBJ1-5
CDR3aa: ASRSTRDRGLNQPQH

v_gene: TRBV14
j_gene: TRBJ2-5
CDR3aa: ASSQEGPGETQY

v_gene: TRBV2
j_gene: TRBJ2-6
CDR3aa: ASRRSGGANVLT

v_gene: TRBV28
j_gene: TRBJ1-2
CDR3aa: ASSLFPDPDT

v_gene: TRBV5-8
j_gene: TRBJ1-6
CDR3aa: ASSWGTGGSYNSPLH

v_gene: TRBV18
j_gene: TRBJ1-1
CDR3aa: ASSRVQGDTEAF

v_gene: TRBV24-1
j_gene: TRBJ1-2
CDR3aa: ATSGTGPNYGYT

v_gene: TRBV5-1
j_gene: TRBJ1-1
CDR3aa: ASSLQGTEAF

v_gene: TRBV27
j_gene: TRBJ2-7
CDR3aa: ASSSVAGLGDEQY

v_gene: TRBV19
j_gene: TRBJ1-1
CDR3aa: ASSLDRGGTEAF

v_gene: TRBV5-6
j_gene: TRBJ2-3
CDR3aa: ASSRGGAEDTQY

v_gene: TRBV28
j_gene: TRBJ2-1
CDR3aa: ASSYRNEQF

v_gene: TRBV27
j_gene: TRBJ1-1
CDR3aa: ASSFSVNTEAF

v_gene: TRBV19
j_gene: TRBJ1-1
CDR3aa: ASRPSMNTEAF

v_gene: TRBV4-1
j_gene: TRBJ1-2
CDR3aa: ASSQEERGGNGYT

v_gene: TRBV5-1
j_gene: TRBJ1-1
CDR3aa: ASSAGGLNTEAF

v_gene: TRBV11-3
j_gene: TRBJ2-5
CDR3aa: ASSLGQDGDQETQY

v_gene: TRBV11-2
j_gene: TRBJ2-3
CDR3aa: ASSLSGGGTDTQY

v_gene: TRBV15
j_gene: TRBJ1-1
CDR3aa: ATSSFTGTGAEAF

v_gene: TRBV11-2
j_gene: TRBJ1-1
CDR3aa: ASSLDRGGTEAF

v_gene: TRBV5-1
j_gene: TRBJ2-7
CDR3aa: ASSLGSSYEQY

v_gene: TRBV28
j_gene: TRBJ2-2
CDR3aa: ASSGVDSAYTGELF

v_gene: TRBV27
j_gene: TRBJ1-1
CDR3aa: ASGGAWNTEAF

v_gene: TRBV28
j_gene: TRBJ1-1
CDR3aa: ASSFSGWNTEAF

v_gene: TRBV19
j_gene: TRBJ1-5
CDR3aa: ASSPGQSQPQH

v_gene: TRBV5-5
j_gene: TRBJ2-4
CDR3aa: ASSPDRALAKNIQY

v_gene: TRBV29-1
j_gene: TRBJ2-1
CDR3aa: SVPRWTGRHEQF

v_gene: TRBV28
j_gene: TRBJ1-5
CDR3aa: ASAEGQHSGNQPQH

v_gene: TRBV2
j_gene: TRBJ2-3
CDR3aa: ASSERTGLEDTQY

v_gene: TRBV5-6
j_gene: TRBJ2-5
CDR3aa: ASSTTGGAGRQETQY